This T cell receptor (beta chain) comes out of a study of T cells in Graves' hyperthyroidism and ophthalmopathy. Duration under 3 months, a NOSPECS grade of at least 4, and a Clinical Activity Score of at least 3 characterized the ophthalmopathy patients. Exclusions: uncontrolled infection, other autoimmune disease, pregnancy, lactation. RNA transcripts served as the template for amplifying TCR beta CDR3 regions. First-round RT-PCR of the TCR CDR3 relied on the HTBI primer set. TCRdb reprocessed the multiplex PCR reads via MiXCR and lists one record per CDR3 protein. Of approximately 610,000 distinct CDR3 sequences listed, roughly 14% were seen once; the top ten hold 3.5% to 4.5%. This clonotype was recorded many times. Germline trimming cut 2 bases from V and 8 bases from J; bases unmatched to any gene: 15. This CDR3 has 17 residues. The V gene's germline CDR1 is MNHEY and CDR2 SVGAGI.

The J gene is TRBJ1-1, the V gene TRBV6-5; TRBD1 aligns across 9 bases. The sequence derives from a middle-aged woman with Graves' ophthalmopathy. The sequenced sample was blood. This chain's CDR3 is CASSYRTGESFFSEAFF. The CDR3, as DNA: TGTGCCAGCAGTTACCGGACAGGGGAATCTTTCTTTAGCGAAGCTTTCTTT.